The clone carrying this T cell receptor (beta chain) was picked up one time. Its antigen remains unidentified. Germline values: CDR1 SEHNR, CDR2 FQNEAQ (reference sequence). Trimming stripped 4 bases from V and 5 bases from J, with 9 bases between. This CDR3 is built from 12 residues. This sample was taken from a study of monozygotic twins with cystic fibrosis. Findings and caveats of the study: In this small cohort, shared CDR3 numbers showed no association with age, concordance or disease severity. The repertoire was suggested to be naive-dominated, clonality median about 0.0094. Monozygotic CF twin pairs shared significantly more nucleotide-identical clonotypes than unrelated CF individuals did.

TCRdb's copy holds only in-frame clones and misses some; the assay was immunoSEQ multiplex PCR. The sample holds about 17,000 clones, around 96% seen once. The material sequenced was blood. This sequence originates from a girl aged 2 to 10 with cystic fibrosis. This sequence joins TRBV7-9 and TRBJ2-7, with D uncertain. CDR3 in amino acids: CASSSSEDEQYF. CDR3 sequence (DNA): TGTGCCAGCAGCTCGTCTGAGGACGAGCAGTACTTC. The complete variable domain, with remaining parts taken from reference TRBV7-9 and TRBJ2-7, reads DTGVSQNPRHKITKRGQNVTFRCDPISEHNRLYWYRQTLGQGPEFLTYFQNEAQLEKSRLLSDRFSAERPKGSFSTLEIQRTEQGDSAMYLCASSSSEDEQYFGPGTRLTVT.